These 26 T cell receptor beta chains originate from one sample sequenced in a study of blood T cell repertoires in COVID-19. Profiling relied on immunoSEQ multiplex PCR, and the TCRdb table lists in-frame clones only, not all of them. The repertoire holds around 260,000 clones, with about 86% as singletons. Source material: peripheral blood. The receptors shown here come from a man younger than 45 with active or convalescent COVID-19.

The V and J genes are TRBV29-1 and TRBJ1-1; no clear D gene. The CDR3 is 13 amino acids. V was trimmed by 3 bases and J by 7 bases, leaving 15 bases between them. Per the germline V gene, CDR1 is SQVTM and CDR2 is ANQGSEA. CDR3 bases: TGCAGCGTTGAGGGCCCCGGGATGGGTGAAGCTTTCTTT. It yields the protein CSVEGPGMGEAFF.

Details on this clone: Other DNA sequences within the sample encode an identical CDR3. The chain combines TRBV2 with TRBJ2-7; 9 nucleotides line up with TRBD2. Germline V gives CDR1 SNHLY, CDR2 FYNNEI. The V segment lost 6 bases and the J segment 4 bases; nucleotides outside the gene matches: 10. The CDR3 extends over 15 amino acids. CDR3 amino acids: CASRESGGTTYEQYF. The CDR3 DNA reads as TGTGCCAGCAGGGAGAGCGGGGGGACCACGTACGAGCAGTACTTC.

About this clone: In the same sample, other DNA sequences code for this CDR3. V gene TRBV5-6 combines with J gene TRBJ1-2; D may be TRBD1 (5 bases). With 0 bases removed from V and 8 bases from J, the gap between germline ends came to 8 bases. CDR1 is SGHDT and CDR2 is YYEEEE in the germline V gene. The CDR3 is made up of 12 amino acids. DNA of the CDR3: TGTGCCAGCAGCTTGGTCCGGGGGGGCTACACCTTC. This translates into CASSLVRGGYTF.

There are a few counts of this clone. J is TRBJ1-2 and V is TRBV7-8, with 9 bases fitting TRBD1. Germline values: CDR1 SGHVS, CDR2 FQNEAQ. The trim removed 4 bases at V and 4 bases at J, leaving 7 bases unmatched. The CDR3 extends over 15 amino acids. The CDR3 region is CASSSDRGFGYGYTF. In nucleotides, the CDR3 is TGTGCCAGCAGCTCGGACAGGGGATTCGGCTATGGCTACACCTTC.

The chain links TRBV27 to TRBJ1-2; tentative D call: TRBD1 (6 bases). V lost 5 bases, J lost 6 bases, and 10 bases lay in between. Germline V lookup: CDR1 MNHEY, CDR2 SMNVEV (reference sequence). The CDR3 extends over 12 amino acids. CDR3 sequence reads: CASSGQFDGYTF. The CDR3, as DNA: TGTGCCAGCAGTGGACAGTTTGATGGCTACACCTTC.

The genes are TRBV27 and TRBJ2-3, with D perhaps matching TRBD2 (6 bases). The V end lost 0 bases, the J end lost 2 bases, and 18 bases lay between the germline ends. This CDR3 region has 18 residues. Germline V lookup: CDR1 MNHEY, CDR2 SMNVEV (reference sequence). Here the CDR3 reads CASSLSVAVGGATDTQYF. CDR3 sequence (DNA): TGTGCCAGCAGTTTATCGGTGGCGGTGGGGGGAGCCACAGATACGCAGTATTTT.

The J gene is TRBJ1-1, the V gene TRBV7-9; D remains unclear. V was clipped by 8 bases and J by 8 bases, with 18 bases between them. Germline V gives CDR1 SEHNR, CDR2 FQNEAQ (reference sequence). The CDR3 is 13 amino acids. CDR3 DNA: TGTGCCAGCGGCGAGGGCAGCCGTAGGGAAGCTTTCTTT. Residues: CASGEGSRREAFF.

This chain connects TRBV2 to TRBJ1-2; 8 bases fit TRBD1. The CDR3 is made up of 17 amino acids. The V and J ends lost 4 bases and 2 bases, in that order; junction bases with no gene match: 12. Germline assignment: CDR1 SNHLY and CDR2 FYNNEI. CDR3 amino acids: CASSVRGPLRRNYGYTF. The CDR3 DNA sequence: TGTGCCAGCAGTGTCAGGGGGCCCTTAAGAAGAAACTATGGCTACACCTTC.

This sequence joins TRBV9 and TRBJ2-3; perhaps TRBD2 as D (5 bases). Per the germline V gene, CDR1 is SGDLS and CDR2 is YYNGEE. The CDR3 runs 13 residues. V dropped 7 bases and J dropped 8 bases, with 17 bases sitting between them. The CDR3 DNA sequence: TGTGCCAGCTCCCGACGCGGACTGGGTACGCAGTATTTT. This sequence encodes CASSRRGLGTQYF.

This clone showed up just a few times. V is TRBV19 and J is TRBJ1-2; weak D call: TRBD1 (6 bases). There are 16 residues in the CDR3. Trimming pared 3 bases from V and 5 bases from J, leaving 19 bases between. The V gene's germline CDR1 is LNHDA and CDR2 SQIVND (reference sequence). The CDR3 here is CASSMGDTSRRYGYTF. The CDR3 coding sequence is TGTGCCAGTAGTATGGGGGACACATCCCGCCGTTATGGCTACACCTTC. Drawing the rest from reference TRBV19 and TRBJ1-2, the complete variable domain is DGGITQSPKYLFRKEGQNVTLSCEQNLNHDAMYWYRQDPGQGLRLIYYSQIVNDFQKGDIAEGYSVSREKKESFPLTVTSAQKNPTAFYLCASSMGDTSRRYGYTFGSGTRLTVV.

The chain employs TRBV3-1 (or the pseudogene TRBV3-2) and TRBJ1-4, with D maybe TRBD1 (5 bases). Looked up from germline, CDR1 is LGHDT and CDR2 is YNNKEL (reference sequence). The CDR3 runs to 15 residues. V was clipped by 2 bases and J by 2 bases, with 9 bases between them. The DNA of the CDR3 is TGTGCCAGCAGCCAACCAGGGATCACTAATGAAAAACTGTTTTTT. Encoded protein: CASSQPGITNEKLFF.

The chain carries TRBV14 and TRBJ2-4, with 9 bases identical to TRBD1. Germline-derived CDR1 and CDR2 are SGHDN and FVKESK. V gave up 4 bases and J gave up 0 bases; unmatched junction bases: 7. CDR3 length: 17 amino acids. The CDR3 here is CASSRQGTGLAKNIQYF. The CDR3 nucleotides read TGTGCCAGCAGCCGCCAAGGGACAGGGCTAGCCAAAAACATTCAGTACTTC.

Here the CDR3 reads CASSLELSADTQYF. Written as DNA, the CDR3 is TGTGCCAGCAGCTTGGAACTATCAGCGGATACGCAGTATTTT. The chain joins TRBV5-4 to TRBJ2-3, with no clear D. CDR1 is SGHNT, CDR2 YYREEE, per germline (reference sequence). V gave up 0 bases and J gave up 6 bases, with 11 bases separating them. The CDR3 has 14 amino acids.

V usage is TRBV14 and J usage is TRBJ1-5; D not certain. Germline values: CDR1 SGHDN, CDR2 FVKESK. CDR3 length: 15 residues. Trimming stripped 7 bases from V and 3 bases from J, with 16 bases between. CDR3 sequence reads: CASTASTEVNQPQHF. CDR3 in DNA: TGTGCCAGCACCGCAAGTACGGAGGTCAATCAGCCCCAGCATTTT.

This clone was detected only once. The rearrangement links TRBV5-1 to TRBJ2-1; 11 bases line up with TRBD1. The V gene's germline CDR1 is SGHRS and CDR2 YFSETQ. The CDR3 extends over 17 amino acids. The ends lost 2 bases at V and 2 bases at J; junction bases unmatched: 6. The CDR3 nucleotides are TGCGCCAGCAGCTTAAACCCGGGACAGGGGGCCTACAATGAGCAGTTCTTC. Encoded protein: CASSLNPGQGAYNEQFF. The full variable domain, completed using reference TRBV5-1 and TRBJ2-1, is KAGVTQTPRYLIKTRGQQVTLSCSPISGHRSVSWYQQTPGQGLQFLFEYFSETQRNKGNFPGRFSGRQFSNSRSEMNVSTLELGDSALYLCASSLNPGQGAYNEQFFGPGTRLTVL.

The chain has TRBV7-2 and TRBJ2-5; D uncertain. The CDR3 is 14 residues long. Germline V gene sequence: CDR1 SGHTA, CDR2 FQGNSA. The germline V and J ends were trimmed by 5 bases and 4 bases, with 14 bases remaining between them. The CDR3 coding sequence is TGTGCCAGCAGCCCGTTGGGTGGGCGAGAGACCCAGTACTTC. This gives the protein CASSPLGGRETQYF.

CDR3 DNA: TGTGCCAGCAGCCAAGTACTAGGAGGGACGGAAACTGAAGCTTTCTTT. Translating it yields CASSQVLGGTETEAFF. This chain uses TRBV3-1 (or the pseudogene TRBV3-2) with TRBJ1-1; D is possibly TRBD1 (5 bases). Looked up from germline, CDR1 is LGHDT and CDR2 is YNNKEL (reference sequence). The V and J ends lost 1 base and 5 bases respectively, with 17 bases between them. CDR3 length: 16 amino acids.

The genes are TRBV2 and TRBJ2-5; 7 bases agree with TRBD1. The ends lost 8 bases at V and 2 bases at J; junction bases unmatched: 8. CDR1 and CDR2 (germline): SNHLY, FYNNEI. The CDR3 covers 14 residues. This CDR3 is CASLPDRAQETQYF. The CDR3 nucleotides are TGTGCCAGCCTACCAGACAGGGCTCAAGAGACCCAGTACTTC.

This clone appeared a few times. The rearrangement joins TRBV18 to TRBJ1-1, with 7 bases fitting TRBD1. This CDR3 has 16 amino acids. Trimming took 6 bases from V and 1 from J; bases not matched to a gene: 11. Germline V gene lookup returns CDR1 KGHSH and CDR2 LQKENI. Here the CDR3 reads CASSLTSGTANTEAFF. CDR3 coding DNA: TGTGCCAGCTCCCTAACCTCCGGGACAGCGAACACTGAAGCTTTCTTT. Full variable domain (remainder filled in from reference TRBV18 and TRBJ1-1): NAGVMQNPRHLVRRRGQEARLRCSPMKGHSHVYWYRQLPEEGLKFMVYLQKENIIDESGMPKERFSAEFPKEGPSILRIQQVVRGDSAAYFCASSLTSGTANTEAFFGQGTRLTVV.

This chain uses TRBV19 with TRBJ1-1, with D possibly being TRBD1 (6 bases). Trimming pared 3 bases from V and 0 bases from J, leaving 11 bases between. Germline values: CDR1 LNHDA, CDR2 SQIVND (reference sequence). This CDR3 contains 15 residues. The CDR3, as DNA: TGTGCCAGTAGTATCAGGACAGACTTGAACACTGAAGCTTTCTTT. It translates to CASSIRTDLNTEAFF.

The CDR3 DNA reads TGCGCCAGCACCCCGTTCCCACTACAGGGGGCGATGGGTACAATTCAGCCCCAGCATTTT. Its translation is CASTPFPLQGAMGTIQPQHF. The rearrangement links TRBV4-1 to TRBJ1-5; 9 nucleotides line up with TRBD1. Germline lookup yields CDR1 MGHRA and CDR2 YSYEKL. The CDR3 is made up of 20 amino acids. Unmatched junction bases numbered 25, after V lost 7 bases and J lost 6 bases.

This clone was detected once. This chain connects TRBV5-4 to TRBJ2-1; maybe TRBD2 (6 bases). The CDR3 is 16 amino acids. Germline V gives CDR1 SGHNT, CDR2 YYREEE (reference sequence). Deletions cut 2 bases from V and 5 bases from J, with 17 bases between. The CDR3 spells CASSFAGSPLNNEQFF. In DNA, the CDR3 is TGTGCCAGCAGCTTCGCGGGGTCCCCCCTTAACAATGAGCAGTTCTTC.

The V and J genes are TRBV5-4 and TRBJ2-7; 9 bases align to TRBD2. CDR3 length equals 16 residues. After removal of 1 base from V and 7 bases from J, the junction contained 12 bases not matched to a gene. Per germline, CDR1 SGHNT and CDR2 YYREEE (reference sequence). The chain's CDR3 is CASSLLGISGGEEQYF. CDR3 coding DNA: TGTGCCAGCAGCTTGTTAGGTATTAGCGGGGGAGAAGAGCAGTACTTC. Filled out from reference TRBV5-4 and TRBJ2-7, the complete variable domain reads ETGVTQSPTHLIKTRGQQVTLRCSSQSGHNTVSWYQQALGQGPQFIFQYYREEENGRGNFPPRFSGLQFPNYSSELNVNALELDDSALYLCASSLLGISGGEEQYFGPGTRLTVT.

The rearrangement uses TRBV2 and TRBJ2-7, with TRBD2 matching 11 bases. This CDR3 has 16 residues. The J segment lost 3 bases and the V segment lost 2 bases, leaving 6 bases of the junction unmatched. Germline V gene sequence: CDR1 SNHLY, CDR2 FYNNEI. The CDR3 sequence: CASSEQLAGGHYEQYF. DNA for the CDR3: TGTGCCAGCAGTGAACAGTTAGCGGGGGGGCACTACGAGCAGTACTTC.

The chain has TRBV2 and TRBJ1-2; D uncertain. Germline V gene data show CDR1 as SNHLY and CDR2 as FYNNEI. Trimming pared 7 bases from V and 8 bases from J, leaving 14 bases between. The CDR3 contains 12 residues. The CDR3: CASTWRVGGYTF. In nucleotides, the CDR3 is TGTGCCAGCACTTGGAGGGTCGGCGGCTACACCTTC. The whole variable domain, filled in from reference TRBV2 and TRBJ1-2, reads EPEVTQTPSHQVTQMGQEVILRCVPISNHLYFYWYRQILGQKVEFLVSFYNNEISEKSEIFDDQFSVERPDGSNFTLKIRSTKLEDSAMYFCASTWRVGGYTFGSGTRLTVV.

V gene TRBV9 combines with J gene TRBJ2-1, with D perhaps TRBD2 (6 bases). This CDR3 region has 15 residues. The V end was cut by 3 bases, the J end by 7 bases, with 17 bases between. The germline V gene encodes CDR1 SGDLS and CDR2 YYNGEE. The chain's CDR3 is CASSDRGSPPNEQFF. As DNA, the CDR3 is TGTGCCAGCAGCGACCGGGGGAGCCCTCCTAATGAGCAGTTCTTC.